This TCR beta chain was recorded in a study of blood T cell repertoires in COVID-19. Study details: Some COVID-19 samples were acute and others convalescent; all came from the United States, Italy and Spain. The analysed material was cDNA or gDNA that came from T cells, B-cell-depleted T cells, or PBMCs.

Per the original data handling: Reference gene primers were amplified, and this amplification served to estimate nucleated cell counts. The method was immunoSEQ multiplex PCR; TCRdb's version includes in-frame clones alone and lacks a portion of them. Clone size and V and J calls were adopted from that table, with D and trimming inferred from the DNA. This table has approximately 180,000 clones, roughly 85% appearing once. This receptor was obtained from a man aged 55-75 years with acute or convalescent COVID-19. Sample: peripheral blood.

CDR3 protein: CASSQWRVRNEQFF. In DNA, the CDR3 is TGCGCCAGCAGTCAATGGAGGGTAAGGAATGAGCAGTTCTTC. This rearrangement joins TRBV23-1 to TRBJ2-1, with D perhaps matching TRBD2 (6 bases). TRBV23-1 is an ORF for which the function is uncertain. CDR3 size: 14 residues. The V end was cut by 1 base, the J end by 7 bases, with 11 bases between.